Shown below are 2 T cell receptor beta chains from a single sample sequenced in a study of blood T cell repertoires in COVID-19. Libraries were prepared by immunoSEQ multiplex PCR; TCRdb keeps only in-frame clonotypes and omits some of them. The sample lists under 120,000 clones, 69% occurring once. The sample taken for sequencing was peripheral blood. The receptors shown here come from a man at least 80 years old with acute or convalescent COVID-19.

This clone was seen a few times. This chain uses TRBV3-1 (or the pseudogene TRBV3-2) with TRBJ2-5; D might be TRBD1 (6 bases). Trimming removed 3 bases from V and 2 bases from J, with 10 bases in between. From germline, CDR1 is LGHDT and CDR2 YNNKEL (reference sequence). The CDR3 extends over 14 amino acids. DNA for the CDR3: TGTGCCAGCAGCCAGAGGGGACAACAAGAGACCCAGTACTTC. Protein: CASSQRGQQETQYF.

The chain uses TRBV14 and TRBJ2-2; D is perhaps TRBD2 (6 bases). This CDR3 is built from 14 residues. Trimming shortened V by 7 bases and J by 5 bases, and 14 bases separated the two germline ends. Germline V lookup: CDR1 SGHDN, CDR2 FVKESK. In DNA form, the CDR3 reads TGTGCCAGCACTAGCGAGTGGAAGACCGGGGAGCTGTTTTTT. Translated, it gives CASTSEWKTGELFF. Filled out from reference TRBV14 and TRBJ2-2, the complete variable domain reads EAGVTQFPSHSVIEKGQTVTLRCDPISGHDNLYWYRRVMGKEIKFLLHFVKESKQDESGMPNNRFLAERTGGTYSTLKVQPAELEDSGVYFCASTSEWKTGELFFGEGSRLTVL.